The sequence of this T cell receptor (beta chain) was determined in a study of blood T cell repertoires in COVID-19. Participants reported their clinical history, and cohort assignment relied on those reports. The germline gives CDR1 SNHLY, CDR2 FYNNEI. The CDR3 contains 13 residues. V was trimmed by 5 bases and J by 1 base, leaving 8 bases between them. The repertoire was sequenced with immunoSEQ multiplex PCR; TCRdb's copy has only in-frame clones and lacks some. The sample records about 200,000 clones, roughly nine tenths being singletons. The V and J genes are TRBV2 and TRBJ1-1, with a weak D call TRBD1 (5 bases). The TCR originated in a woman in her forties in a cohort exposed to, infected with or recovered from COVID-19 (not recorded which). Source material: PBMCs or T cells enriched from blood (not recorded which). Here the CDR3 reads CASSSDTNTEAFF. The CDR3 nucleotides read TGTGCCAGCAGTTCGGACACGAACACTGAAGCTTTCTTT.